Shown below are 27 T cell receptor beta chains from a single sample sequenced in a study of shared clonotypes between healthy human individuals. The data were produced by immunoSEQ multiplex PCR, yet TCRdb's version contains in-frame clones alone and is incomplete. The sample lists about 2,500,000 clones; 90% to 95% were seen once. Sequencing was done on a sample of naive CD4+ T cells sorted from blood. Indicated subset: CD45RA+ positively selected. These receptor sequences come from a man in his late teens or twenties in good health.

This chain links TRBV10-2 with TRBJ2-5; D gene uncertain. CDR3 length: 12 amino acids. Germline CDR1 is WSHSY and CDR2 is SAAADI. V was trimmed by 7 bases and J by 4 bases, leaving 10 bases between them. The CDR3 DNA is TGCGCCAGCACCTTAGCAGGAGAGACCCAGTACTTC. Amino acid sequence: CASTLAGETQYF.

The chain links TRBV5-4 to TRBJ2-3, with a weak D call TRBD2 (6 bases). CDR1 is SGHNT and CDR2 is YYREEE in the germline V gene (reference sequence). Trimming pared 0 bases from V and 9 bases from J, leaving 20 bases between. CDR3 length: 16 residues. DNA of the CDR3: TGTGCCAGCAGCTTGGACCCGTCTAGGAAAAGCGGGACGCAGTATTTT. Its protein product is CASSLDPSRKSGTQYF.

This clone was seen a single time. J is TRBJ1-4 and V is TRBV5-1; D is perhaps TRBD1 (5 bases). Germline CDR1 SGHRS, CDR2 YFSETQ. The V end was cut by 4 bases, the J end by 8 bases, with 15 bases between. CDR3 length equals 14 residues. The CDR3 reads CASSTGQGLEKLFF. The CDR3 nucleotides read TGCGCCAGCAGCACCGGGCAGGGATTAGAAAAACTGTTTTTT.

This chain connects TRBV4-3 to TRBJ2-3; D is possibly TRBD1 (7 bases). This CDR3 has 16 residues. Per the germline V gene, CDR1 is LGHNA and CDR2 is YSLEER. V lost 2 bases and J lost 0, with 12 bases in between. CDR3: CASSQRQGLSTDTQYF. The CDR3 bases are TGCGCCAGCAGCCAACGACAGGGACTTAGCACAGATACGCAGTATTTT.

This clone appeared a few times. The J gene is TRBJ1-1, the V gene TRBV28; no clear D. Germline CDR1 reads MDHEN; CDR2 reads SYDVKM. Trimming left V 7 bases short and J 9 bases short, with 15 bases between. The length of the CDR3 is 12 residues. This chain's CDR3 is CASMDHRRQAFF. The CDR3 nucleotides read TGTGCCAGCATGGACCATCGACGCCAAGCTTTCTTT.

The chain recombines TRBV9 with TRBJ2-7, with 14 nucleotides matching TRBD2. CDR1 SGDLS and CDR2 YYNGEE come from the germline V gene. The CDR3 runs to 16 residues. With V trimmed by 4 bases and J by 4 bases, 7 bases remained unmatched. CDR3 sequence: CASSQGTSGGRYEQYF. The CDR3 coding sequence is TGTGCCAGCAGCCAAGGGACTAGCGGGGGTAGATACGAGCAGTACTTC.

The chain uses TRBV4-1 and TRBJ2-1; D possibly corresponds to TRBD2 (5 bases). Germline V gene sequence: CDR1 MGHRA, CDR2 YSYEKL. The CDR3 is 16 amino acids. Trimming pared 0 bases from V and 0 bases from J, leaving 9 bases between. CDR3 protein: CASSQEYSGSYNEQFF. In nucleotides, the CDR3 is TGCGCCAGCAGCCAAGAATACAGCGGCTCCTACAATGAGCAGTTCTTC.

The chain recombines TRBV10-3 with TRBJ2-7; 7 nucleotides line up with TRBD1. The germline CDR1 and CDR2 sequences are ENHRY and SYGVKD. Trimming took 2 bases from V and 1 from J; bases not matched to a gene: 5. The CDR3 is made up of 15 amino acids. The CDR3 region has the DNA TGTGCCATCAGTGAGCCTAAGGGACAGTCCTACGAGCAGTACTTC. Protein product: CAISEPKGQSYEQYF.

The chain combines TRBV5-6 with TRBJ2-4; D is perhaps TRBD2 (6 bases). Germline-derived CDR1 and CDR2 are SGHDT and YYEEEE. V gave up 1 base and J gave up 4 bases, with 9 bases separating them. CDR3 length equals 14 residues. CDR3: CASSLWGEKNIQYF. CDR3 bases: TGTGCCAGCAGCTTGTGGGGGGAGAAAAACATTCAGTACTTC.

The gene calls are TRBV7-2 and TRBJ2-1; D is unclear. CDR1 is SGHTA and CDR2 is FQGNSA in the germline V gene. V was clipped by 1 base and J by 7 bases, with 11 bases between them. The CDR3 is 14 residues long. In nucleotides, the CDR3 is TGTGCCAGCAGCTTAGAGGTGGGAAGGAATGAGCAGTTCTTC. This codes for CASSLEVGRNEQFF.

This clone was found once. CDR3: CASSPERNQETQYF. The CDR3 bases are TGTGCCAGTAGTCCTGAGCGCAACCAAGAGACCCAGTACTTC. The V call is TRBV19, the J call TRBJ2-5, with D unresolved. Trimming took 5 bases from V and 0 from J, leaving 10 bases between them. Germline CDR1 and CDR2: LNHDA and SQIVND (reference sequence). This CDR3 has 14 amino acids.

V usage is TRBV19 and J usage is TRBJ2-5, with 11 bases fitting TRBD2. The germline CDR1 and CDR2 sequences are LNHDA and SQIVND (reference sequence). Unmatched junction bases numbered 3, after V lost 5 bases and J lost 1 base. The CDR3 consists of 15 residues. The CDR3 reads CASSQGTSGQETQYF. In DNA form, the CDR3 reads TGTGCCAGTAGTCAGGGGACTAGCGGCCAAGAGACCCAGTACTTC.

This chain joins TRBV19 and TRBJ1-5; D gene ambiguous. Deletions cut 5 bases from V and 7 bases from J, with 12 bases between. The CDR3 runs to 13 residues. Germline CDR1 LNHDA, CDR2 SQIVND (reference sequence). The CDR3 loop reads CASSPGPNQPQHF. The CDR3 nucleotides are TGTGCCAGTAGTCCCGGGCCAAACCAGCCCCAGCATTTT.

The chain uses TRBV7-9 and TRBJ1-2; 9 nucleotides align to TRBD1. Germline V CDR1 and CDR2: SEHNR, FQNEAQ (reference sequence). The CDR3 totals 15 residues. Trimming at V came to 4 bases and at J to 0 bases, leaving 3 bases not matched to a gene. The CDR3 reads CASSSRDRANYGYTF. The CDR3 region has the DNA TGTGCCAGCAGCTCCCGGGACAGGGCTAACTATGGCTACACCTTC.

This clone has just one count. The chain uses TRBV6-1 and TRBJ1-1; no reliable D call. The CDR3 sequence is 13 residues long. Germline V gene data show CDR1 as MNHNS and CDR2 as SASEGT. The V end lost 3 bases, the J end lost 0 bases, and 5 bases lay between the germline ends. Written as DNA, the CDR3 is TGTGCCAGCAGTGATTACATGAACACTGAAGCTTTCTTT. Its translation is CASSDYMNTEAFF.

This clone was recorded only once. A read error may produce the germline difference seen at one junction end. The rearrangement joins TRBV29-1 to TRBJ2-5, with TRBD1 matching over 7 bases. The germline V gene has CDR1 SQVTM and CDR2 ANQGSEA. CDR3 length equals 12 residues. The DNA for the CDR3 is TGCAGCGTTGATCGGCAGGGGGAGAACCAGTACTTC. It yields the protein CSVDRQGENQYF.

V gene TRBV11-2 combines with J gene TRBJ2-3, with a weak D call TRBD1 (6 bases). The CDR3 length is 18 residues. V was clipped by 4 bases and J by 4 bases, with 24 bases between them. Germline-derived CDR1 and CDR2 are SGHAT and FQNNGV. The CDR3 loop reads CASSSDRPGTTSADTQYF. Written as DNA, the CDR3 is TGTGCCAGCAGCTCGGATCGCCCCGGGACAACTAGTGCAGATACGCAGTATTTT.

The CDR3 bases are TGTGCCAGCACCAGAGACAATCAGCCCCAGCATTTT. It specifies CASTRDNQPQHF. This chain connects TRBV2 to TRBJ1-5; no firm D call. Trimming left V 7 bases short and J 3 bases short, with 7 bases between. Germline CDR1 is SNHLY and CDR2 is FYNNEI. This CDR3 comprises 12 residues. The complete variable domain, with remaining parts taken from reference TRBV2 and TRBJ1-5, reads EPEVTQTPSHQVTQMGQEVILRCVPISNHLYFYWYRQILGQKVEFLVSFYNNEISEKSEIFDDQFSVERPDGSNFTLKIRSTKLEDSAMYFCASTRDNQPQHFGDGTRLSIL.

The rearrangement links TRBV18 to TRBJ2-5, with 8 bases matching TRBD2. Germline V lookup: CDR1 KGHSH, CDR2 LQKENI. V gave up 8 bases and J gave up 5 bases; unmatched junction bases: 13. The CDR3 is made up of 15 amino acids. The CDR3 DNA reads as TGTGCCAGCGTTGCTGGAGCGGGGGTCCGGGAGACCCAGTACTTC. Protein sequence: CASVAGAGVRETQYF.

The chain joins TRBV11-2 to TRBJ2-7, with 9 bases lining up with TRBD1. This CDR3 has 15 residues. The V gene's germline CDR1 is SGHAT and CDR2 FQNNGV. The ends lost 4 bases at V and 2 bases at J; junction bases unmatched: 6. In DNA form, the CDR3 reads TGTGCCAGCAGCTCCTATGGGACAGGGACCTACGAGCAGTACTTC. Protein: CASSSYGTGTYEQYF.

This sequence joins TRBV19 and TRBJ1-5; D is ambiguous. The CDR3 is 11 residues long. Deletions cut 7 bases from V and 4 bases from J, with 5 bases between. From germline, CDR1 is LNHDA and CDR2 SQIVND (reference sequence). CDR3 region: CASIGNQPQHF. The CDR3 nucleotides read TGTGCCAGTATCGGGAATCAGCCCCAGCATTTT.

The chain couples TRBV6-5 to TRBJ2-5; 10 positions match TRBD2. Germline V CDR1 and CDR2: MNHEY, SVGAGI. The V and J ends lost 2 bases and 1 base, in that order; junction bases with no gene match: 4. The CDR3 loop spans 16 amino acids. CDR3 sequence (DNA): TGTGCCAGCAGTTACGTGAGACTAGCGGGCCAAGAGACCCAGTACTTC. It codes for CASSYVRLAGQETQYF.

Worth noting for this clone: One end of the junction fails to match germline, which may point to a read error. The chain employs TRBV18 and TRBJ1-5; tentatively, D is TRBD1 (5 bases). The germline gives CDR1 KGHSH, CDR2 LQKENI. The CDR3 totals 13 residues. The CDR3 coding sequence is TGTGTCAGCTCAGCGGGGCTCAATCAGCCCCAGCATTTT. Its protein is CVSSAGLNQPQHF.

The chain uses TRBV10-3 and TRBJ1-6; a weak D match, TRBD1 (6 bases). V gave up 6 bases and J gave up 6 bases, with 15 bases separating them. The germline V gene encodes CDR1 ENHRY and CDR2 SYGVKD. CDR3 length: 15 amino acids. CDR3: CAIRGQGSGNSPLHF. CDR3 nucleotide sequence: TGTGCCATCAGGGGACAAGGGAGTGGTAATTCACCCCTCCACTTT.

V usage is TRBV6-1 and J usage is TRBJ1-2; no clear D. CDR3 length: 15 amino acids. Between the trimmed V and J ends, which lost 1 base and 2 bases, there was a span of 11 bases. Germline lookup yields CDR1 MNHNS and CDR2 SASEGT. This CDR3 reads CASSEEWSSNYGYTF. The CDR3 region has the DNA TGTGCCAGCAGTGAAGAATGGAGTTCCAACTATGGCTACACCTTC.

The chain couples TRBV30 to TRBJ2-6, with TRBD1 identical over 10 bases. The CDR3 has 22 residues. Germline V lookup: CDR1 GTSNPN, CDR2 SVGIG (reference sequence). V gave up 3 bases and J gave up 0 bases; unmatched junction bases: 20. This CDR3 is CAWSAPVIPWDRGYSGANVLTF. The CDR3 coding sequence is TGTGCCTGGAGCGCTCCGGTAATCCCATGGGACAGGGGCTACTCTGGGGCCAACGTCCTGACTTTC.

The chain combines TRBV10-1 with TRBJ2-7; 9 bases are shared with TRBD1. The V gene end was trimmed by 5 bases and the J gene end by 4 bases; junction bases not matched to a gene: 3. There are 13 residues in the CDR3. Germline V gives CDR1 WNHNN, CDR2 SYGVQD (reference sequence). The CDR3 region has the DNA TGCGCCAGCAGTAGGACAGGGGAATACGAGCAGTACTTC. Amino acids: CASSRTGEYEQYF.